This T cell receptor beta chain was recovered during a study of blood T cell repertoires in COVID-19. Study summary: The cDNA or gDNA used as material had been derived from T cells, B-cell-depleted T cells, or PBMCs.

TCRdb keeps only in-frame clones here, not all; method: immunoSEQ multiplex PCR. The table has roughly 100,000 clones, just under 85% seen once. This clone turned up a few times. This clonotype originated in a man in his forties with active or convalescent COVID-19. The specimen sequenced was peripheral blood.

In nucleotides, the CDR3 is TGTGCCAGCAGTGAACAGGGGGAGGATGGCTACACCTTC. Translated, it gives CASSEQGEDGYTF. This chain connects TRBV2 to TRBJ1-2; 7 bases line up with TRBD1. Germline V lookup: CDR1 SNHLY, CDR2 FYNNEI. Trimming at V came to 2 bases and at J to 6 bases, leaving 3 bases not matched to a gene. The CDR3 covers 13 residues.